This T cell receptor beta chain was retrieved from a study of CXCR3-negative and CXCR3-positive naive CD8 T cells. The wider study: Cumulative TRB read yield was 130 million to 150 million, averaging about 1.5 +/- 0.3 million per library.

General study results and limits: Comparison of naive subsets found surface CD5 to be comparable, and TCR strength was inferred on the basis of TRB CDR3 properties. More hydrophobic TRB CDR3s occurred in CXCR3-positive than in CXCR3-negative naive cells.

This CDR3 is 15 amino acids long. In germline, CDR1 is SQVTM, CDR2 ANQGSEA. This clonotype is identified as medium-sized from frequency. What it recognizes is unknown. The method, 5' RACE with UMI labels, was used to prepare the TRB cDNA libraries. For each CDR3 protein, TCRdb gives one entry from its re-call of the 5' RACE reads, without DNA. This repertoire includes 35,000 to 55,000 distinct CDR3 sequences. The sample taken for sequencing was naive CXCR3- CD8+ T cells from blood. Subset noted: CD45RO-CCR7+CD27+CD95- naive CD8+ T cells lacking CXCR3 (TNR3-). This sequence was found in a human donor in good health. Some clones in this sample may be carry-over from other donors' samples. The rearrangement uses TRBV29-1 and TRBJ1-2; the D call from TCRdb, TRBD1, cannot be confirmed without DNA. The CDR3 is CSVEGEGGANYGYTF.